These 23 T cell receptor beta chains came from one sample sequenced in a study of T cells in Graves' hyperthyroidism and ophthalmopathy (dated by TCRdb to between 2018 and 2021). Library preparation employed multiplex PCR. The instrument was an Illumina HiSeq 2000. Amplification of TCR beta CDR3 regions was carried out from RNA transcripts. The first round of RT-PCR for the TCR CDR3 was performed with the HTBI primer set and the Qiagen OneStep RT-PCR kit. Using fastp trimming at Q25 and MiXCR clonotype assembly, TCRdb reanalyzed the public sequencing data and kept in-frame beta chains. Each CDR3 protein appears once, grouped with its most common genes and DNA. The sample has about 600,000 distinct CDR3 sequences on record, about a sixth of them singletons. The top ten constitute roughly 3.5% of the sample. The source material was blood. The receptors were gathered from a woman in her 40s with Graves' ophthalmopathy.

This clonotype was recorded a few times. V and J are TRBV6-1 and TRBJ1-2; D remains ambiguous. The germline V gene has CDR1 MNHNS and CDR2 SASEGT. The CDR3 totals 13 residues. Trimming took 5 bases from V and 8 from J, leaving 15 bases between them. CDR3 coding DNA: TGTGCCAGCAGTTCCCCCTCGATGCGCGGCTACACCTTC. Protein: CASSSPSMRGYTF.

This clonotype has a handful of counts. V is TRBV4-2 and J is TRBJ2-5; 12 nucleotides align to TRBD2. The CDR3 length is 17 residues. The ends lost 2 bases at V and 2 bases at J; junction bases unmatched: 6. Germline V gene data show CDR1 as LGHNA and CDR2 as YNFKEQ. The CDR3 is CASSQLKTSGGQETQYF. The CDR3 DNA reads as TGTGCCAGCAGCCAACTCAAGACTAGCGGGGGTCAAGAGACCCAGTACTTC.

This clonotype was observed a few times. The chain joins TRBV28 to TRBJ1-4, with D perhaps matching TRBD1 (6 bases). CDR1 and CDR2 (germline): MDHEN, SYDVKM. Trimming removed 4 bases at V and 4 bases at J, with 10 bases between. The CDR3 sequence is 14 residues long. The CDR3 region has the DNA TGTGCCAGCAGTTCGGGGGCCTTTAATGAAAAACTGTTTTTT. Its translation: CASSSGAFNEKLFF. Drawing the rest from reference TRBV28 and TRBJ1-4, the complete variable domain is DVKVTQSSRYLVKRTGEKVFLECVQDMDHENMFWYRQDPGLGLRLIYFSYDVKMKEKGDIPEGYSVSREKKERFSLILESASTNQTSMYLCASSSGAFNEKLFFGSGTQLSVL.

The CDR3 DNA is TGTGCCAGCTCACCGCCCGAGAGGGACTGCGAGCAGTACTTC. Residues: CASSPPERDCEQYF. The rearrangement joins TRBV18 to TRBJ2-7, with TRBD2 as a possible D gene (6 bases). The CDR3 runs to 14 residues. V was pared by 3 bases and J by 6 bases, with 15 bases between. In germline, CDR1 is KGHSH, CDR2 LQKENI.

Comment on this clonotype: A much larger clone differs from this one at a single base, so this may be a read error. In DNA form, the CDR3 reads TGCGCCGGCAGCTTGGTAAATGGCGAGCAGTTCTTC. Translating it yields CAGSLVNGEQFF. J is TRBJ2-1 and V is TRBV5-1, with D uncertain. The germline V gene has CDR1 SGHRS and CDR2 YFSETQ. This CDR3 has 12 amino acids.

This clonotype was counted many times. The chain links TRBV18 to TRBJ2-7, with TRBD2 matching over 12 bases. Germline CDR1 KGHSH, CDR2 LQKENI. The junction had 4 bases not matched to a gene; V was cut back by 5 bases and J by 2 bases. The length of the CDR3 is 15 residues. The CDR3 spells CASSSGTSGPYEQYF. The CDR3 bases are TGTGCCAGCTCATCCGGGACTAGCGGGCCCTACGAGCAGTACTTC.

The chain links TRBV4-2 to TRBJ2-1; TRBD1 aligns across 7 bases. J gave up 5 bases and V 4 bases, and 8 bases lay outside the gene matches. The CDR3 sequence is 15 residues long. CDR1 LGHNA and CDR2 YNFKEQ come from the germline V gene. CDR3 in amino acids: CASSPDRDENNEQFF. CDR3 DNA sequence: TGTGCCAGCAGCCCCGACAGGGACGAGAACAATGAGCAGTTCTTC.

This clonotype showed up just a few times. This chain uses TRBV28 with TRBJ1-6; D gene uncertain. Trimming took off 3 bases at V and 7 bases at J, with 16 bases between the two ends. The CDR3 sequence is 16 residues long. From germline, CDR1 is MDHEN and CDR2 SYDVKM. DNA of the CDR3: TGTGCCAGCAGTTTCTTTGGTGGCGGAAAAAATTCACCCCTCCACTTT. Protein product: CASSFFGGGKNSPLHF.

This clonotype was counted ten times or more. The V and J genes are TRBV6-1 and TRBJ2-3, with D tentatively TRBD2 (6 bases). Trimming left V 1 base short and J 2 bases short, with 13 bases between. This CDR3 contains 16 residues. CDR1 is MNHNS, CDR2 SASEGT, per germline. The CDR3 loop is CASSEVGGIDTDTQYF. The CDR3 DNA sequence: TGTGCCAGCAGTGAAGTGGGCGGGATAGACACAGATACGCAGTATTTT.

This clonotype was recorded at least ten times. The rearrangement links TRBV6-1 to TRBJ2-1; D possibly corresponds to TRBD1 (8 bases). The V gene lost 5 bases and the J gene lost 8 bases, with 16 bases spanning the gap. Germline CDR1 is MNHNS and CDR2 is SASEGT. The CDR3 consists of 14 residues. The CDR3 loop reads CASSPWTGRDEQFF. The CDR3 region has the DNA TGTGCCAGCAGTCCCTGGACAGGGAGGGATGAGCAGTTCTTC.

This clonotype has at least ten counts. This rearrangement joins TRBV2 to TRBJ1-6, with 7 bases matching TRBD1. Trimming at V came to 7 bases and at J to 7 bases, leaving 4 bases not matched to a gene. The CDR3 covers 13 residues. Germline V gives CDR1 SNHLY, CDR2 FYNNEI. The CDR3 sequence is CASTRTGNSPLHF. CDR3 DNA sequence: TGTGCCAGCACACGGACAGGCAATTCACCCCTCCACTTT.

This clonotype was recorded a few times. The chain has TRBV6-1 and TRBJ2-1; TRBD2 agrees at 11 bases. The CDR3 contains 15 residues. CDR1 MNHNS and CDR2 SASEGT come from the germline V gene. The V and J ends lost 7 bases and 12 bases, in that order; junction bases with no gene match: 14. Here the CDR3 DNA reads TGTGCCAGCACCCCGGCGGTAGCGGGGGGGCTTGTGCAGTTCTTC. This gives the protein CASTPAVAGGLVQFF.

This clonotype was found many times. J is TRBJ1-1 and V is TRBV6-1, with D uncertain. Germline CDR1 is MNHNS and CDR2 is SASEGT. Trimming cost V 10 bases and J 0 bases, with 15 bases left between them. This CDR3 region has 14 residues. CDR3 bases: TGTGCCACCAAGGGTAGCGCCTTGAACACTGAAGCTTTCTTT. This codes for CATKGSALNTEAFF.

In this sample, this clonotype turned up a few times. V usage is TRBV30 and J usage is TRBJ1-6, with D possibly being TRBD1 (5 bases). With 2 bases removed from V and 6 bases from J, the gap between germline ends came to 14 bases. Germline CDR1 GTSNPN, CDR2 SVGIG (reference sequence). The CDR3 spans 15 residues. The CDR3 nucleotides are TGTGCCTGGAGTCAGCTTAAAGGGGCTAATTCACCCCTCCACTTT. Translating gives CAWSQLKGANSPLHF.

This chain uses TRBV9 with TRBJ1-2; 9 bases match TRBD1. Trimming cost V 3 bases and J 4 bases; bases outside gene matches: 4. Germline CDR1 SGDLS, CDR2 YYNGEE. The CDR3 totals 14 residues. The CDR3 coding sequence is TGTGCCAGCAGCGATGGGACAGGGCGCTATGGCTACACCTTC. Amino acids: CASSDGTGRYGYTF.

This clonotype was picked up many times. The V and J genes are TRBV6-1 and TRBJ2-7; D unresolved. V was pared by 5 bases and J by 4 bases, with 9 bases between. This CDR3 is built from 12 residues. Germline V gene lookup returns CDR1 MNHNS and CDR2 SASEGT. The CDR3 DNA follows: TGTGCCAGCAGTCCTAGTGGATACGAGCAGTACTTC. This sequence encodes CASSPSGYEQYF.

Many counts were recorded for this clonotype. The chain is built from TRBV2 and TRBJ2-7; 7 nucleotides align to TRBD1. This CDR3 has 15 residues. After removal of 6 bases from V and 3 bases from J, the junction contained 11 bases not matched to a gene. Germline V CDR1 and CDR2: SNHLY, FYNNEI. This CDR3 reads CASSLPGQNFYEQYF. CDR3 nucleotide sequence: TGTGCCAGCAGCCTCCCGGGACAGAATTTCTACGAGCAGTACTTC.

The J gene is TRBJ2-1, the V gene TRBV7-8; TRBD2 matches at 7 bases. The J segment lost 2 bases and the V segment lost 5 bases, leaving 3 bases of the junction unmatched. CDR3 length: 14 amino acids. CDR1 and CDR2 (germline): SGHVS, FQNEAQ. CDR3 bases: TGTGCCAGCAGCCCTAGCGGCCCCTACAATGAGCAGTTCTTC. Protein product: CASSPSGPYNEQFF.

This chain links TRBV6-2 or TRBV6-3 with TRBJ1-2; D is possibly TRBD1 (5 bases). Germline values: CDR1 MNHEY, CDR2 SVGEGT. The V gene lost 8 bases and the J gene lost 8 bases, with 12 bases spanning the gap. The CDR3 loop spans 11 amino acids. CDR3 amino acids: CASGQGWGYTF. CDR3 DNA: TGTGCCAGCGGGCAGGGTTGGGGCTACACCTTC.

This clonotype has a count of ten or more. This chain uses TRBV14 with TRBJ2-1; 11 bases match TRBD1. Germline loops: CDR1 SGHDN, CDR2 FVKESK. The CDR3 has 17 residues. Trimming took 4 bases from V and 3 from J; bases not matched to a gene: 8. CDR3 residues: CASSRGLGTGGYNEQFF. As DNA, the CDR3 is TGTGCCAGCAGCCGAGGGCTAGGGACAGGGGGCTACAATGAGCAGTTCTTC.

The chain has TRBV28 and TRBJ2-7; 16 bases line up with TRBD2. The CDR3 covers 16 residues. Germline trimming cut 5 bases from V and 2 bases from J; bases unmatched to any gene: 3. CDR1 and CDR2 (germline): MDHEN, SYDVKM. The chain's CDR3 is CASSHGTSGRAYEQYF. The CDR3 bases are TGTGCCAGCAGTCACGGGACTAGCGGGAGGGCCTACGAGCAGTACTTC.

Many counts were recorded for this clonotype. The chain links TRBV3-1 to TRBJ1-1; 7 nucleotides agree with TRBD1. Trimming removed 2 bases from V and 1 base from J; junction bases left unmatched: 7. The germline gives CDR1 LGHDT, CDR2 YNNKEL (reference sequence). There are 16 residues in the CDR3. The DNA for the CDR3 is TGTGCCAGCAGCCAAAGTTACAGGGGTAGGAACACTGAAGCTTTCTTT. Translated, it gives CASSQSYRGRNTEAFF.

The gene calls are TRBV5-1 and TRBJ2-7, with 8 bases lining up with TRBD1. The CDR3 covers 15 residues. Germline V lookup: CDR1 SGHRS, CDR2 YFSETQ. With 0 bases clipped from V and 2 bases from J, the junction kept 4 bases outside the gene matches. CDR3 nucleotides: TGCGCCAGCAGCTTGGTGACAGGGGACCCCTACGAGCAGTACTTC. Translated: CASSLVTGDPYEQYF.